Listed below are T cell receptor beta chains from one sample, sequenced in a study of CD8+ T cells in alopecia areata. TCRdb keeps only in-frame clones here, not all; method: immunoSEQ multiplex PCR. Of about 180,000 clones in the sample, 58% were seen once. Material: CD4+ T cells sorted from blood, obtained at approximately week 56, from a patient treated with tofacitinib. These receptors all come from a human donor with alopecia areata. Both conserved end residues are trimmed from each CDR3.

TRBJ2-4	TRBV18	ASSRDPGYKNIQY
TRBJ1-1	TRBV29-1	SVAVYTEAF
TRBJ2-7	TRBV19	ASSINRETHQY
TRBJ1-2	TRBV29-1	SALHYYGYT
TRBJ2-5	TRBV4-1	ASSQGVAQETQY
TRBJ2-3	TRBV5-1	ASSPRSASTDTQY
TRBJ2-5	TRBV29-1	SVEVLEETQY
TRBJ2-7	TRBV6-5	ASRQHRGRQY
TRBJ1-2	TRBV10-2	ASSDLKQGSYGYT
TRBJ2-5	TRBV7-2	ASSPRTGQETQY
TRBJ2-3	TRBV5-1	ASSSGGHTSTDTQY
TRBJ2-2	TRBV25-1	ASSEYTGELF
TRBJ1-1	TRBV5-4	ASSPGQGWGTEAF
TRBJ1-1	TRBV29-1	SVGQGNTEAF
TRBJ2-1	TRBV6-5	ASSSPYRDGGNEQF
TRBJ1-5	TRBV6-5	ASSTGRSNQPQH
TRBJ1-1	TRBV29-1	SVSQGYTEAF
TRBJ1-1	TRBV21-1	ASSKARGRYRTEAF
TRBJ2-5	TRBV4-1	ASSLTGTALKETQY
TRBJ2-1	TRBV5-6	ASSLASGQPQQF
TRBJ2-3	TRBV5-1	ASSIAGSTDTQY
TRBJ2-3	TRBV29-1	SVAQGHVADTQY
TRBJ2-3	TRBV7-2	ASSPSGGDSTQY
TRBJ2-7	TRBV30	AWDGAKDEQY
TRBJ1-2	TRBV5-4	ASSLEGARLSYGYT
TRBJ2-1	TRBV4-1	ASSLARGGNEQF
TRBJ1-2	TRBV5-1	ASSLDSMDGYT
TRBJ1-5	TRBV2	ASSKTGAGISQPQH
TRBJ2-7	TRBV27	ASSLYGVSEQY
TRBJ1-5	TRBV30	AWSPGAYSNQPQH
TRBJ1-6	TRBV2	ASSEAGQGNSPLH
TRBJ2-1	TRBV15	ATSRQPGSPYNEQF
TRBJ2-3	TRBV30	AWSALAGGPRTDTQY
TRBJ2-2	TRBV5-1	ASSHRDNTGELF
TRBJ2-7	TRBV6-6	ASSPSGGGYEQY
TRBJ2-7	TRBV5-1	ASSLGQGEVNEQY
TRBJ2-5	TRBV4-1	ASSQGDRRHQETQY
TRBJ2-7	TRBV27	ASSSRTGRHDEQY
TRBJ2-5	TRBV6-5	ASQGSQGQETQY
TRBJ2-3	TRBV5-1	ASSLATVGAGTDTQY
TRBJ1-3	TRBV4-1	ASSQVDRPGNTIY
TRBJ1-5	TRBV30	AWTRQGAAQPQH
TRBJ1-5	TRBV6-6	ASSPSKRGGNQPQH
TRBJ2-3	TRBV18	ASLADGTDTQY
TRBJ2-7	TRBV7-9	ASSLDRHSYEQY
TRBJ2-7	TRBV7-2	ASSTSGGAAYEQY
TRBJ2-1	TRBV18	ASSTQTSGSYNEQF
TRBJ1-6	TRBV7-8	ASSLAPRNSPLH